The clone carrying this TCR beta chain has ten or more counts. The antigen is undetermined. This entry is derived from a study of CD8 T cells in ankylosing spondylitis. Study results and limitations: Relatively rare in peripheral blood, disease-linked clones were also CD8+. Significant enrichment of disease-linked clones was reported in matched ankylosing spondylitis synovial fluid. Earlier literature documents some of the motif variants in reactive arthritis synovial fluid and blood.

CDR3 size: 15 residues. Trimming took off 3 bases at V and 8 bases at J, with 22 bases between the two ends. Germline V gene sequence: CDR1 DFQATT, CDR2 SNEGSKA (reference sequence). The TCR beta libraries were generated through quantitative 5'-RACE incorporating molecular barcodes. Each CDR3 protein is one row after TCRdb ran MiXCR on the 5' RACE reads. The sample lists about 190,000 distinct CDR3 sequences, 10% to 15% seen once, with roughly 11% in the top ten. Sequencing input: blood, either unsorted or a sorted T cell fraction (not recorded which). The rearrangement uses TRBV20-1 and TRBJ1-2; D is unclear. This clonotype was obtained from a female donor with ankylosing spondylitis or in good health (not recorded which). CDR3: CSARGWSDDILGYTF. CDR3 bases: TGCAGTGCTAGGGGGTGGAGCGATGATATCTTGGGCTACACCTTC.